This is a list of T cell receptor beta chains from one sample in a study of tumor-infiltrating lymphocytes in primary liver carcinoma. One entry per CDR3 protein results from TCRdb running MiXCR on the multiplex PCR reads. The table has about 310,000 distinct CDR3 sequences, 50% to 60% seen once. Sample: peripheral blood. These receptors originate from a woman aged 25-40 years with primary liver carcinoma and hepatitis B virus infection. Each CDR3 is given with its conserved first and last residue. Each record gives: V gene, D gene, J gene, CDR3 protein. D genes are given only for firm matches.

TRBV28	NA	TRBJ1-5	CASRHDWGSNQPQHF
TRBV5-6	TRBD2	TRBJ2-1	CASSLYRGLGMWEQFF
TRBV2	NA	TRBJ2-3	CASSEGPSGWGTDTQYF
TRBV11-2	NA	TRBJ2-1	CASSPGTRTYNELFF
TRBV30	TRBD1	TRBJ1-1	CAWSTPRQGVTEAFF
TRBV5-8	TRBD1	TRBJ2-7	CASSMYNGQVQYEQYF
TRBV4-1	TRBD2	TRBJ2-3	CASSQDFRSGSSADTQYF
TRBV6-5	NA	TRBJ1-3	CASSYSPWALYEDGNTIYF
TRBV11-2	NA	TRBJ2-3	CAGSHRGTRYF
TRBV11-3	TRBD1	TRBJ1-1	CANSFSDRGNTEAFF
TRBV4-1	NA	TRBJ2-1	CASSQDSEGARYDEQFF
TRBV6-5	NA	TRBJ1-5	CAIRRTKREDQPQHF
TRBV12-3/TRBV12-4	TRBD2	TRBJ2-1	CASSSLGSGSSYNEQFF
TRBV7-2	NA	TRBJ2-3	CASSSGTSDTQYF
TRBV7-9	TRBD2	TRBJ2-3	CASSLDRGRAIRDTQYF
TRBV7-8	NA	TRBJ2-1	CASNLDRLNGRQFF
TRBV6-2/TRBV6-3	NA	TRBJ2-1	CAGSPHVVSSYNEQFF
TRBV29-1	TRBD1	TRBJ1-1	CSASDRGNTEAFF
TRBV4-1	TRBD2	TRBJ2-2	CASSLRSGSGTGELFF
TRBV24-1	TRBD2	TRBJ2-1	CATSDHIAGARYNEQFF
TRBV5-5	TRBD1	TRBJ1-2	CASTRETGSDGYTF
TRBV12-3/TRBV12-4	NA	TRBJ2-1	CASRASGPSNEQFF
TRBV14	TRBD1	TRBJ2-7	CVSSQRGQGRLRWQYF
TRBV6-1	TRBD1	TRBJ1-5	CASRRGPGQPQHF
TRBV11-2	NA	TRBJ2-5	CASSLGRGFSF
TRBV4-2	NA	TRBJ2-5	CASSQGPYQETQYF
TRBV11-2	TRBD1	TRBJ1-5	CASSRYRGSNQPQHF
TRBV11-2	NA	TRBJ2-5	CASSLWPEKAQYF
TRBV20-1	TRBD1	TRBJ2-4	CSATTGTVAKNIQYF